The 23 T cell receptor beta chains below all came from one sample that was sequenced in a study of T-cell memory formation after mild COVID-19. TCRdb re-called the 5' RACE reads with MiXCR, one entry per CDR3 protein. The sample lists about 440,000 distinct CDR3 sequences; 20% were seen once. Specimen: PBMCs or a T cell subset sorted from them (not recorded which). The receptors were sampled from an adult woman who had mild COVID-19 (a few samples of this study predate the infection). Cell type and time point are not known.

The J gene is TRBJ2-3, the V gene TRBV6-2 or TRBV6-3; no reliable D call. The CDR3 spans 12 residues. V lost 7 bases to trimming and J lost 4 bases, with 9 bases between them. The germline gives CDR1 MNHEY, CDR2 SVGEGT. DNA for the CDR3: TGTGCCAGCACCTCGATGCCAGATACGCAGTATTTT. Amino acids: CASTSMPDTQYF.

The chain recombines TRBV7-2 with TRBJ2-5; D unresolved. Germline V CDR1 and CDR2: SGHTA, FQGNSA. Trimming removed 2 bases from V and 5 bases from J, with 27 bases in between. The CDR3 totals 19 residues. Written as DNA, the CDR3 is TGTGCCAGCAGCTTAATCCAGGTGGATTTTTCGTTTCAATTCGAGACCCAGTACTTC. Encoded protein: CASSLIQVDFSFQFETQYF.

In its sample, this clonotype was seen a few times. V usage is TRBV20-1 and J usage is TRBJ2-6; D remains ambiguous. Germline CDR1 reads DFQATT; CDR2 reads SNEGSKA (reference sequence). CDR3 length: 15 residues. The V end was cut by 2 bases, the J end by 0 bases, with 8 bases between. The CDR3 loop reads CSARSPNSGANVLTF. In nucleotides, the CDR3 is TGCAGTGCTAGAAGTCCAAACTCTGGGGCCAACGTCCTGACTTTC.

There are a few counts of this clonotype. The chain recombines TRBV15 with TRBJ2-7; no reliable D call. The V end was cut by 3 bases, the J end by 2 bases, with 11 bases between. This CDR3 is 14 amino acids long. Germline V gene data show CDR1 as LNHNV and CDR2 as YYDKDF (reference sequence). DNA for the CDR3: TGTGCCACCAGCAGGGTAAACGGAGCCTACGAGCAGTACTTC. Residues: CATSRVNGAYEQYF. Supplemented by reference TRBV15 and TRBJ2-7, the full variable domain reads DAMVIQNPRYQVTQFGKPVTLSCSQTLNHNVMYWYQQKSSQAPKLLFHYYDKDFNNEADTPDNFQSRRPNTSFCFLDIRSPGLGDTAMYLCATSRVNGAYEQYFGPGTRLTVT.

The chain has TRBV5-1 and TRBJ2-1; possibly TRBD1 for D (6 bases). Trimming took 1 base from V and 4 from J, leaving 12 bases between them. The germline CDR1 and CDR2 sequences are SGHRS and YFSETQ. This CDR3 is 15 amino acids long. Here the CDR3 DNA reads TGCGCCAGCAGCTTGTCCAGGGGAATATACAATGAGCAGTTCTTC. Amino acid sequence: CASSLSRGIYNEQFF.

V usage is TRBV5-1 and J usage is TRBJ2-3; 10 nucleotides align to TRBD2. Germline trimming cut 1 base from V and 5 bases from J; bases unmatched to any gene: 7. Germline V gene sequence: CDR1 SGHRS, CDR2 YFSETQ. The CDR3 length is 16 residues. The DNA for the CDR3 is TGCGCCAGCAGCTTGAGTCTAGCGGGGGTGTTAGATACGCAGTATTTT. It is translated as CASSLSLAGVLDTQYF.

The chain combines TRBV6-2 or TRBV6-3 with TRBJ2-3; D possibly matches TRBD1 or TRBD2 (5 bases each). The CDR3 contains 15 residues. Germline V CDR1 and CDR2: MNHEY, SVGEGT. V lost 5 bases and J lost 12, with 24 bases in between. The CDR3, as DNA: TGTGCCAGCAGTCCCCACCGGGACGGGCCCACGTCCCAGTATTTT. Translated, it gives CASSPHRDGPTSQYF.

This clonotype appeared a few times. The chain links TRBV28 to TRBJ1-6; unclear D gene. CDR1 MDHEN and CDR2 SYDVKM come from the germline V gene. Trimming removed 5 bases at V and 6 bases at J, with 11 bases between. CDR3 size: 14 residues. The CDR3 spells CASSAGVTNSPLHF. The CDR3 coding sequence is TGTGCCAGCAGTGCTGGGGTTACTAATTCACCCCTCCACTTT.

This clonotype was seen only once. The chain links TRBV27 to TRBJ2-7, with 12 bases that match TRBD1. The length of the CDR3 is 19 residues. Germline CDR1 is MNHEY and CDR2 is SMNVEV (reference sequence). Losses at the gene ends were 5 bases for V and 0 bases for J; bases not matched to a gene: 14. The DNA of the CDR3 is TGTGCCAGCAGTCGTCCTCCGGGACAGGGGGCTCGGAGCTCCTACGAGCAGTACTTC. Translated: CASSRPPGQGARSSYEQYF.

This clonotype was observed a handful of times. The chain has TRBV12-3 or TRBV12-4 and TRBJ2-5; 12 positions agree with TRBD1. V shed 1 base and J 5 bases; nucleotides not matched to a gene: 8. The CDR3 spans 17 residues. The CDR3, as DNA: TGTGCCAGCAGTTTAGTAGGTGGGGACAGGGGGCTGGAGACCCAGTACTTC. Protein product: CASSLVGGDRGLETQYF.

This clonotype was observed a few times. The gene calls are TRBV5-5 and TRBJ1-1; TRBD1 aligns across 7 bases. Germline V gene sequence: CDR1 SGHKS, CDR2 YYEKEE (reference sequence). This CDR3 comprises 17 residues. The V segment lost 2 bases and the J segment 3 bases; nucleotides outside the gene matches: 13. The CDR3 region has the DNA TGTGCCAGCAGCTTCTTAGGTGGCAGGGGGTACGACACTGAAGCTTTCTTT. Its translation is CASSFLGGRGYDTEAFF.

The table lists this clonotype with a few counts. This rearrangement joins TRBV19 to TRBJ1-2; tentative D call: TRBD1 (5 bases). The CDR3 has 15 residues. The V gene's germline CDR1 is LNHDA and CDR2 SQIVND (reference sequence). Trimming removed 7 bases from V and 2 bases from J, with 17 bases in between. CDR3 residues: CASNNWDSGNYGYTF. In DNA, the CDR3 is TGTGCCAGTAACAACTGGGACTCGGGGAACTATGGCTACACCTTC.

This chain links TRBV29-1 with TRBJ2-5; tentatively, D is TRBD1 (5 bases). The CDR3 contains 13 residues. Germline lookup yields CDR1 SQVTM and CDR2 ANQGSEA. V was pared by 4 bases and J by 0 bases, with 9 bases between. The CDR3 reads CSVAAGYQETQYF. CDR3 sequence (DNA): TGCAGCGTTGCGGCAGGGTACCAAGAGACCCAGTACTTC. Together with reference TRBV29-1 and TRBJ2-5, the CDR3 gives the full variable domain: SAVISQKPSRDICQRGTSLTIQCQVDSQVTMMFWYRQQPGQSLTLIATANQGSEATYESGFVIDKFPISRPNLTFSTLTVSNMSPEDSSIYLCSVAAGYQETQYFGPGTRLLVL.

The V call is TRBV15, the J call TRBJ1-6; D is possibly TRBD1 (5 bases). There are 17 residues in the CDR3. Trimming left V 0 bases short and J 7 bases short, with 16 bases between. Germline CDR1 LNHNV, CDR2 YYDKDF (reference sequence). CDR3 loop: CATSRDPGGTDNSPLHF. The CDR3 DNA reads as TGTGCCACCAGCAGAGATCCGGGCGGGACGGACAATTCACCCCTCCACTTT.

This clonotype was observed a handful of times. The DNA of the CDR3 is TGTGCCAGCTCACCCGTCACAGGGGGGGATGGCTACACCTTC. Encoded protein: CASSPVTGGDGYTF. The chain employs TRBV18 and TRBJ1-2; TRBD1 agrees at 8 bases. Trimming took 3 bases from V and 6 from J; bases not matched to a gene: 6. This CDR3 spans 14 amino acids. The germline V gene encodes CDR1 KGHSH and CDR2 LQKENI.

CDR3 amino acids: CARSAGTSGYNEQFF. CDR3 in DNA: TGTGCCAGAAGCGCCGGGACTAGCGGCTACAATGAGCAGTTCTTC. This rearrangement joins TRBV5-3 to TRBJ2-1, with TRBD2 identical over 11 bases. TRBV5-3 has ORF status, its function being uncertain. The CDR3 has 15 residues. V lost 4 bases, J lost 3 bases, and 3 bases stayed unmatched.

About this clonotype itself: With a much larger clone just one base away, this may be a read error. CDR3 loop: CATSDPGQGDGELFF. The CDR3 DNA follows: TGTGCCACCAGTGATCCGGGACAGGGGGACGGGGAGCTGTTTTTT. This chain joins TRBV24-1 and TRBJ2-2; 11 bases map to TRBD1. The CDR3 covers 15 residues. The V gene's germline CDR1 is KGHDR and CDR2 SFDVKD. The ends lost 3 bases at V and 7 bases at J; junction bases unmatched: 3.

V is TRBV5-5 and J is TRBJ2-1; D ambiguous. This CDR3 region has 14 residues. Germline values: CDR1 SGHKS, CDR2 YYEKEE (reference sequence). With 3 bases removed from V and 8 bases from J, the gap between germline ends came to 15 bases. The DNA of the CDR3 is TGTGCCAGCAGCTCCCTCGGCATACTGGATGAGCAGTTCTTC. Amino acid sequence: CASSSLGILDEQFF. Complete variable domain (other parts from reference TRBV5-5 and TRBJ2-1): DAGVTQSPTHLIKTRGQQVTLRCSPISGHKSVSWYQQVLGQGPQFIFQYYEKEERGRGNFPDRFSARQFPNYSSELNVNALLLGDSALYLCASSSLGILDEQFFGPGTRLTVL.

The rearrangement links TRBV7-9 to TRBJ1-4, with D possibly matching TRBD1 (5 bases). The CDR3 consists of 15 residues. Trimming removed 3 bases at V and 8 bases at J, with 16 bases between. Germline V lookup: CDR1 SEHNR, CDR2 FQNEAQ (reference sequence). CDR3 DNA sequence: TGTGCCAGCAGCTTTATGGCGGGGACTCAGGAAAAACTGTTTTTT. It specifies CASSFMAGTQEKLFF.

At least ten counts were recorded for this clonotype. J is TRBJ1-1 and V is TRBV5-5; no definite D call. Germline CDR1 SGHKS, CDR2 YYEKEE (reference sequence). The CDR3 totals 12 residues. Trimming removed 2 bases at V and 2 bases at J, with 4 bases between. In DNA form, the CDR3 reads TGTGCCAGCAGCTTTTCCAACACTGAAGCTTTCTTT. Translation: CASSFSNTEAFF.

The chain combines TRBV4-1 with TRBJ1-2; D gene ambiguous. Germline-derived CDR1 and CDR2 are MGHRA and YSYEKL. This CDR3 region has 15 residues. V shed 0 bases and J shed 4 bases, with 12 bases lying between them. The CDR3 is CASSQDVPLPYGYTF. DNA of the CDR3: TGCGCCAGCAGCCAAGATGTGCCTCTCCCCTATGGCTACACCTTC.

This chain connects TRBV3-1 to TRBJ1-4; D not resolved. The CDR3 covers 15 residues. Trimming took 3 bases from V and 5 from J, leaving 13 bases between them. Per the germline V gene, CDR1 is LGHDT and CDR2 is YNNKEL (reference sequence). CDR3 protein: CASSHTLGANEKLFF. In DNA, the CDR3 is TGTGCCAGCAGCCATACTTTGGGTGCAAATGAAAAACTGTTTTTT.

This clonotype has a handful of counts. The chain carries TRBV12-3 or TRBV12-4 and TRBJ2-5; the D gene is possibly TRBD2 (6 bases). This CDR3 spans 15 amino acids. With 1 base removed from V and 0 bases from J, the gap between germline ends came to 9 bases. The CDR3 reads CASSLGGTYQETQYF. The DNA for the CDR3 is TGTGCCAGCAGTTTAGGCGGGACGTACCAAGAGACCCAGTACTTC.